The 5 T cell receptor beta chains given below trace back to one sample, sequenced in a study of shared clonotypes between healthy human individuals. Clones were sequenced by immunoSEQ multiplex PCR, and TCRdb holds only the in-frame ones, with some missing. The sample yields 800,000 to 1,200,000 clones, approximately 80% seen once. Sequenced: memory CD4+ T cells from PBMCs. Stated subset: CD45RA-negative fraction. Every receptor here comes from a man aged 18-30 years in good health. Some clones in this sample may be carry-over from other donors' samples.

The gene calls are TRBV7-6 and TRBJ2-1; possibly TRBD2 for D (5 bases). CDR1 SGHVS and CDR2 FNYEAQ come from the germline V gene. V was pared by 5 bases and J by 9 bases, with 17 bases between. The CDR3 is 14 amino acids. This CDR3 reads CASSLAGTKGEQFF. CDR3 in DNA: TGTGCCAGCAGCCTGGCGGGTACGAAGGGTGAGCAGTTCTTC.

The chain has TRBV11-3 and TRBJ2-7; TRBD1 might be the D (6 bases). The germline CDR1 and CDR2 sequences are SGHNT and YENEEA. V dropped 5 bases and J dropped 0 bases, with 11 bases sitting between them. CDR3 length equals 14 residues. CDR3 amino acids: CASSHRGSSYEQYF. For the CDR3, the DNA is TGTGCCAGCAGCCATAGGGGGAGCTCCTACGAGCAGTACTTC.

The V and J genes are TRBV5-8 and TRBJ2-7, with 7 bases identical to TRBD1. The CDR3 extends over 17 amino acids. J was trimmed by 3 bases and V by 2 bases; bases with no gene match: 14. Germline loops: CDR1 SGHTS, CDR2 YDEGEE. The CDR3 protein is CASSFVGTEVGRYEQYF. The CDR3 DNA reads TGTGCCAGCAGCTTTGTAGGGACAGAGGTCGGGCGCTACGAGCAGTACTTC.

V usage is TRBV9 and J usage is TRBJ1-2; D perhaps matches TRBD1 (6 bases). The V end was cut by 3 bases, the J end by 12 bases, with 15 bases between. The CDR3 contains 12 residues. Germline CDR1 reads SGDLS; CDR2 reads YYNGEE. This CDR3 reads CASSGGARPHTF. Here the CDR3 DNA reads TGTGCCAGCAGCGGGGGGGCACGTCCCCACACCTTC.

The V gene is TRBV7-3, the J gene TRBJ2-1; 8 positions match TRBD2. Germline V gives CDR1 SGHTA, CDR2 FQGTGA. With V trimmed by 1 base and J by 12 bases, 14 bases remained unmatched. The CDR3 loop spans 16 amino acids. The CDR3 bases are TGTGCCAGCAGCTTAAGGTCCAGCGGGAGCCGTAGTGCGCAGTTCTTC. Amino acid sequence: CASSLRSSGSRSAQFF.